This entry features one TCR beta chain sequence. This clonotype has more than one count but fewer than ten. Its antigen remains undetermined. Base qualities were left out, and no much larger clone turns up one base away. This sample was sequenced with an Illumina NovaSeq 6000. TCRalpha and TCRbeta cDNA libraries were constructed by 5'RACE with constant-segment primers, with sample barcodes and unique molecular identifiers being introduced. RNA was extracted from every sample with Trizol reagent. The libraries were amplified in two PCR steps, and the second step added a second sample barcode and Illumina TruSeq adapters. Libraries were sequenced on an Illumina NovaSeq with 2 x 150 bp paired-end reads. The source study handled its data this way. Reads were demultiplexed and collapsed into UMI-guided consensus sequences with migec v1.2.7. Using mixcr v2.1.11, the UMI consensuses were aligned to TRA and TRB V and J templates and assembled into clonotypes. Clonotypes were classified as expanded or contracted when called significant by both edgeR and NoisET, with noise models trained on biological replicates. For edgeR calls, the cutoffs were a false discovery rate-adjusted p below 0.01 and a log2 fold-change threshold of 1. As an exploratory analysis of dynamics, PCA with hierarchical clustering was applied to max-normalized trajectories of the 1000 most abundant clonotypes. Separately sequenced CD4+ and CD8+ repertoires were used to assign the CD4 or CD8 phenotype of responding clones. TCRdb reprocessed the public reads (quality trimming at Q25 with fastp, clone calling with MiXCR) and kept in-frame beta chains. Merged by CDR3 protein, the rows form single entries marked with the most common genes and DNA. TCRdb's processing, not the study's, gives the V and J calls here. The sample table lists 190,000 or so distinct CDR3 sequences, about 22% of them with a count of one. Of the sample, around 23% falls within the top ten clones.

Ficoll-Paque density gradient centrifugation was used to isolate PBMCs. The CDR1 and CDR2 encoded by the germline V gene (reference sequence) are DFQATT and SNEGSKA. From its cysteine to its phenylalanine, the CDR3 spans 12 amino acids. Here the CDR3 DNA is all that survives: 36 bases in frame from base 1. V sheds 3 bases and J sheds 8 bases, leaving 11 bases between their ends. The sample belongs to a study of T-cell memory formation after mild COVID-19 (dated by TCRdb to about 2021). Study-level background: Most TCR sequence clusters were specific to one of the two donors. Two young, previously healthy adult volunteers, one female and one male, were included in the cohort. In a couple of donors, T-cell clones that expanded and contracted after mild COVID-19 were followed by sequencing TCRalpha and TCRbeta repertoires longitudinally. What the work shows at the level of the full study, not this receptor alone: Only two mild cases were covered by the study, and larger cohorts that include severe cases with pre-infection samples were considered necessary. Some responding clones were detected in pre-infection memory, suggesting pre-existing cross-reactive memory T cells joined the SARS-CoV-2 response. Contracting CD4+ clones appeared mostly in the CM and EM memory subsets, whereas CD8+ clones were enriched in EMRA. Clones contracting from day 15 to 85 had balanced CD4/CD8 phenotypes, while a second wave expanding from day 15 to 37 was biased towards CD4+. The second-wave clones that peaked on day 37 were not confirmed to be SARS-CoV-2 specific.

The sequence is built from TRBV20-1 and TRBJ1-5; tentative D gene TRBD1, with 5 bases matching. Sequencing used PBMCs or a T cell subset sorted from them (not recorded which). The sequence was obtained from an adult woman who had mild COVID-19 (a few samples of this study predate the infection). The sample titles of this study are shuffled in the database, so cell type and time point are left out; the donor was told from shared clones. The DNA sequence reads TGCAGTGCTAGGGAGGGGTTGGAGCCCCAGCATTTT. It is translated as CSAREGLEPQHF.